One sample yielded the 16 T cell receptor beta chains listed below, sequenced in a study of CD8 T cells in ankylosing spondylitis. Via MiXCR, TCRdb re-called the 5' RACE reads, giving one row per CDR3 protein. The table lists around 25,000 distinct CDR3 sequences, roughly 2.4% of them singletons. The sequencing input was blood, either unsorted or a sorted T cell fraction (not recorded which). The origin of the receptors is a female donor with ankylosing spondylitis or in good health (not recorded which).

This clonotype appeared many times. The genes are TRBV9 and TRBJ1-6, with a weak D call TRBD1 (5 bases). V shed 4 bases and J shed 5 bases, with 16 bases lying between them. Germline CDR1 reads SGDLS; CDR2 reads YYNGEE. The CDR3 is 16 amino acids. The CDR3 sequence: CASSSQGSGNNSPLHF. The CDR3 DNA sequence: TGTGCCAGCAGCAGCCAGGGTAGCGGCAATAATTCACCCCTCCACTTT.

This clonotype appeared many times. The chain joins TRBV9 to TRBJ2-3; a weak D match, TRBD2 (6 bases). CDR3 length: 14 amino acids. Trimming removed 3 bases at V and 2 bases at J, with 10 bases between. Germline values: CDR1 SGDLS, CDR2 YYNGEE. The CDR3 here is CASSAGVPTDTQYF. The CDR3 DNA is TGTGCCAGCAGCGCGGGAGTCCCCACAGATACGCAGTATTTT. Full variable domain (rest looked up from reference TRBV9 and TRBJ2-3): DSGVTQTPKHLITATGQRVTLRCSPRSGDLSVYWYQQSLDQGLQFLIQYYNGEERAKGNILERFSAQQFPDLHSELNLSSLELGDSALYFCASSAGVPTDTQYFGPGTRLTVL.

This clonotype was seen many times. The J gene is TRBJ2-5, the V gene TRBV9, with 7 bases fitting TRBD1. CDR1 is SGDLS and CDR2 is YYNGEE in the germline V gene. CDR3 length equals 13 residues. With 1 base clipped from V and 5 bases from J, the junction kept 2 bases outside the gene matches. Written as DNA, the CDR3 is TGTGCCAGCAGCGTAACAGGGGTTGAGACCCAGTACTTC. Translated: CASSVTGVETQYF. The full variable domain, in which reference TRBV9 and TRBJ2-5 provide the parts outside the CDR3, is DSGVTQTPKHLITATGQRVTLRCSPRSGDLSVYWYQQSLDQGLQFLIQYYNGEERAKGNILERFSAQQFPDLHSELNLSSLELGDSALYFCASSVTGVETQYFGPGTRLLVL.

This clonotype has at least ten counts. Lacking the conserved final phenylalanine or tryptophan, this CDR3 likely reflects a read error. It is unclear where the CDR3 begins or ends on the DNA, so no DNA is shown, and the CDR3 is as TCRdb lists it. The chain couples TRBV12-3 or TRBV12-4 to TRBJ2-7; the table's D call of TRBD1 was not tested on the DNA. The CDR3 numbers 16 amino acids, ends counted. This CDR3 reads CASSFAGQDRRGPPGA.

This clonotype showed up many times. This sequence joins TRBV9 and TRBJ1-1; D gene ambiguous. Trimming shortened V by 0 bases and J by 2 bases, and 8 bases separated the two germline ends. Germline V gives CDR1 SGDLS, CDR2 YYNGEE. This CDR3 has 14 residues. The CDR3 loop reads CASSVVPENTEAFF. The CDR3 DNA follows: TGTGCCAGCAGCGTAGTGCCGGAAAACACTGAAGCTTTCTTT. Full variable domain (remainder filled in from reference TRBV9 and TRBJ1-1): DSGVTQTPKHLITATGQRVTLRCSPRSGDLSVYWYQQSLDQGLQFLIQYYNGEERAKGNILERFSAQQFPDLHSELNLSSLELGDSALYFCASSVVPENTEAFFGQGTRLTVV.

This clonotype was counted many times. This chain links TRBV9 with TRBJ2-3; maybe TRBD1 (6 bases). Germline CDR1 reads SGDLS; CDR2 reads YYNGEE. This CDR3 is 15 amino acids long. Trimming removed 6 bases from V and 5 bases from J, with 19 bases in between. The CDR3: CASNQVGQGRDTQYF. The CDR3 DNA reads TGTGCCAGCAACCAAGTCGGGCAGGGGAGAGATACGCAGTATTTT.

This clonotype showed up many times. The V gene is TRBV9, the J gene TRBJ2-1, with TRBD2 matching 8 bases. The CDR3 runs to 13 residues. V trimming: 7 bases; J trimming: 6 bases; junction bases outside the gene matches: 6. Germline V gene sequence: CDR1 SGDLS, CDR2 YYNGEE. CDR3 loop: CASHSGTTNEQFF. CDR3 DNA sequence: TGTGCCAGCCATAGCGGGACGACCAATGAGCAGTTCTTC.

This clonotype was found many times. The CDR3 DNA sequence: TGTGCCAGCAGCAGCGATCAGGGCTACGAGCAGTACTTC. Amino acids: CASSSDQGYEQYF. The V call is TRBV9, the J call TRBJ2-7; D possibly corresponds to TRBD1 (5 bases). V dropped 4 bases and J dropped 3 bases, with 11 bases sitting between them. The V gene's germline CDR1 is SGDLS and CDR2 YYNGEE. This CDR3 contains 13 residues. Full variable domain (rest looked up from reference TRBV9 and TRBJ2-7): DSGVTQTPKHLITATGQRVTLRCSPRSGDLSVYWYQQSLDQGLQFLIQYYNGEERAKGNILERFSAQQFPDLHSELNLSSLELGDSALYFCASSSDQGYEQYFGPGTRLTVT.

This clonotype has ten or more counts. The chain uses TRBV9 and TRBJ2-1, with a weak D call TRBD2 (6 bases). The CDR3 contains 16 residues. Germline lookup yields CDR1 SGDLS and CDR2 YYNGEE. V lost 1 base to trimming and J lost 2 bases, with 13 bases between them. The CDR3 region has the DNA TGTGCCAGCAGCGTAACCCCTAGCGATACCTACAATGAGCAGTTCTTC. This encodes CASSVTPSDTYNEQFF.

In this sample, this clonotype turned up many times. The chain uses TRBV9 and TRBJ2-5, with D possibly matching TRBD1 (8 bases). The CDR3 has 15 residues. In germline, CDR1 is SGDLS, CDR2 YYNGEE. Trimming removed 4 bases from V and 2 bases from J, with 15 bases in between. Written as DNA, the CDR3 is TGTGCCAGCAGCCTGGGGGGGACAGGTCAAGAGACCCAGTACTTC. It yields the protein CASSLGGTGQETQYF.

This clonotype was seen repeatedly, ten times or more. V and J are TRBV9 and TRBJ1-1; D is possibly TRBD1 (6 bases). The CDR3 is 18 amino acids. Germline loops: CDR1 SGDLS, CDR2 YYNGEE. The V and J ends lost 4 bases and 1 base respectively, with 23 bases between them. This CDR3 is CASSSGTIVRNANTEAFF. In DNA form, the CDR3 reads TGTGCCAGCAGCTCCGGGACAATAGTTCGGAATGCGAACACTGAAGCTTTCTTT. Together with reference TRBV9 and TRBJ1-1, the CDR3 gives the full variable domain: DSGVTQTPKHLITATGQRVTLRCSPRSGDLSVYWYQQSLDQGLQFLIQYYNGEERAKGNILERFSAQQFPDLHSELNLSSLELGDSALYFCASSSGTIVRNANTEAFFGQGTRLTVV.

At least ten counts were recorded for this clonotype. V gene TRBV9 combines with J gene TRBJ1-4; 8 bases are a match to TRBD1. Per the germline V gene, CDR1 is SGDLS and CDR2 is YYNGEE. Trimming cost V 0 bases and J 2 bases; bases outside gene matches: 3. CDR3 length: 16 amino acids. CDR3 nucleotide sequence: TGTGCCAGCAGCGTAGGACAGGGGCGGACTAATGAAAAACTGTTTTTT. Translating gives CASSVGQGRTNEKLFF.

This clonotype was observed many times. The chain employs TRBV9 and TRBJ1-6; D gene unclear. CDR1 is SGDLS and CDR2 is YYNGEE in the germline V gene. V lost 0 bases and J 3 bases, leaving 13 bases between the germline ends. The CDR3 has 17 amino acids. The CDR3 bases are TGTGCCAGCAGCGTAGACCAGCAACCTATCTATAATTCACCCCTCCACTTT. Its translation: CASSVDQQPIYNSPLHF. The complete variable domain, with remaining parts taken from reference TRBV9 and TRBJ1-6, reads DSGVTQTPKHLITATGQRVTLRCSPRSGDLSVYWYQQSLDQGLQFLIQYYNGEERAKGNILERFSAQQFPDLHSELNLSSLELGDSALYFCASSVDQQPIYNSPLHFGNGTRLTVT.

This clonotype was picked up many times. This chain links TRBV9 with TRBJ2-7, with D hard to call. Germline CDR1 and CDR2: SGDLS and YYNGEE. The CDR3 contains 14 residues. Trimming took 0 bases from V and 1 from J, leaving 8 bases between them. CDR3 sequence: CASSVELLSYEQYF. In DNA, the CDR3 is TGTGCCAGCAGCGTAGAACTACTTTCCTACGAGCAGTACTTC.

Ten or more counts support this clonotype. The V call is TRBV9, the J call TRBJ2-7, with D uncertain. This CDR3 has 16 residues. V was clipped by 4 bases and J by 0 bases, with 17 bases between them. In germline, CDR1 is SGDLS, CDR2 YYNGEE. The CDR3 coding sequence is TGTGCCAGCAGCCCCCAGTCCCTCATCTTCTCCTACGAGCAGTACTTC. Amino acids: CASSPQSLIFSYEQYF.

This clonotype was observed many times. The rearrangement joins TRBV9 to TRBJ2-1, with a tentative D call TRBD2 (9 bases). Germline CDR1 and CDR2: SGDLS and YYNGEE. CDR3 length: 17 amino acids. The V gene lost 3 bases and the J gene lost 4 bases, with 20 bases spanning the gap. Here the CDR3 DNA reads TGTGCCAGCAGCGAACAGGGGGGACTAGCTCCGTACAATGAGCAGTTCTTC. It codes for CASSEQGGLAPYNEQFF.